This TCR beta chain was documented in a study of T cell clusters in autoimmune cytopenias. TRB was amplified by touch-down multiplex PCR, primer pools A and B combined. TCRdb reprocessed the multiplex PCR reads; each CDR3 protein has one entry and no DNA is given. Here the sample table reports around 4,800 distinct CDR3 sequences. Germline values: CDR1 MNHNS, CDR2 SASEGT. This CDR3 region has 16 residues. Some 38,000 genome equivalents of blood DNA were amplified for TRB. Study findings and constraints: TRB repertoire shifts in secondary cytopenia and chronic lymphocytic leukemia mostly reflected lymphoma, not autoimmunity.

This clonotype is identified as medium-sized (0.01 to 0.1%) from frequency. Its antigen is undetermined. The sequenced sample consisted of peripheral blood. This receptor was identified in a human donor with an autoimmune cytopenia or autoimmune hepatitis (not recorded which). The rearrangement links TRBV6-1 to TRBJ2-3; the D call from TCRdb, TRBD2, cannot be confirmed without DNA. The CDR3 reads CASSISLAGNTDTQYF.